This passage covers 20 T cell receptor beta chains from one sample sequenced in a study of technical replicates of blood from a few donors. The protocol was immunoSEQ multiplex PCR, while the TCRdb copy is restricted to in-frame clones and leaves out a portion. Of around 67,000 clones detected, roughly 92% appear once; the ten largest clones hold over 0.35%. The material sequenced was T cells isolated from PBMCs. Receptors were obtained from a human donor in good health.

CDR3: CASSITGGGNQPQHF. The CDR3 coding sequence is TGTGCCAGTAGTATAACAGGGGGCGGCAATCAGCCCCAGCATTTT. This chain joins TRBV19 and TRBJ1-5; 9 nucleotides line up with TRBD1. CDR1 and CDR2 from the germline V gene are LNHDA and SQIVND (reference sequence). Trimming removed 2 bases from V and 2 bases from J; junction bases left unmatched: 1. CDR3 length: 15 residues.

In the case of this clone: Germline is not matched at one junction end, which may reflect a read error. This sequence joins TRBV7-7 and TRBJ2-6, with a weak D call TRBD2 (5 bases). CDR3 length: 16 residues. Looked up from germline, CDR1 is SSHAT and CDR2 is FNYEAQ (reference sequence). The CDR3 region has the DNA TGTGCTAGCAGTTCCTCTACTAGTCCTGGGGCCAACGTCCTGACTTTC. This translates into CASSSSTSPGANVLTF. Full variable domain (rest looked up from reference TRBV7-7 and TRBJ2-6): GAGVSQSPRYKVTKRGQDVTLRCDPISSHATLYWYQQALGQGPEFLTYFNYEAQPDKSGLPSDRFSAERPEGSISTLTIQRTEQRDSAMYRCASSSSTSPGANVLTFGAGSRLTVL.

The V and J genes are TRBV12-5 and TRBJ2-5; 8 bases match TRBD2. Germline CDR1 reads LGHNT; CDR2 reads FRNRAP. Losses at the gene ends were 2 bases for V and 5 bases for J; bases not matched to a gene: 7. The CDR3 runs 15 residues. The CDR3 DNA follows: TGTGCTAGTGGTTTGCTCCCTCGGGGGGGGGAGACCCAGTACTTC. Translating gives CASGLLPRGGETQYF. The entire variable domain, with the rest obtained from reference TRBV12-5 and TRBJ2-5, is as follows: DARVTQTPRHKVTEMGQEVTMRCQPILGHNTVFWYRQTMMQGLELLAYFRNRAPLDDSGMPKDRFSAEMPDATLATLKIQPSEPRDSAVYFCASGLLPRGGETQYFGPGTRLLVL.

This chain links TRBV28 with TRBJ1-5; TRBD1 matches 7 bases. The CDR3 sequence is 18 residues long. Germline-derived CDR1 and CDR2 are MDHEN and SYDVKM. V shed 8 bases, J shed 4 bases, and the junction held 20 bases outside the gene matches. The DNA for the CDR3 is TGTGCCAGCGGCGATGGGACAGTCGCTTCTACATGGAATCAGCCCCAGCATTTT. Translated: CASGDGTVASTWNQPQHF.

J is TRBJ2-2 and V is TRBV2; D possibly corresponds to TRBD2 (6 bases). V was shortened by 10 bases and J by 0 bases, with 12 bases between the two germline ends. Germline CDR1 reads SNHLY; CDR2 reads FYNNEI. This CDR3 region has 14 residues. CDR3 protein: CANRRDSNTGELFF. In DNA form, the CDR3 reads TGTGCCAACCGCCGGGACTCGAACACCGGGGAGCTGTTTTTT.

The rearrangement uses TRBV11-2 and TRBJ2-6; maybe TRBD2 (6 bases). V lost 5 bases, J lost 0 bases, and 14 bases lay in between. Germline V lookup: CDR1 SGHAT, CDR2 FQNNGV. The CDR3 is made up of 17 amino acids. CDR3 sequence reads: CASSPGGFFSGANVLTF. CDR3 DNA sequence: TGTGCCAGCAGCCCCGGGGGTTTTTTCTCTGGGGCCAACGTCCTGACTTTC.

The chain links TRBV7-9 to TRBJ1-3, with 7 bases that match TRBD1. The V and J ends lost 5 bases and 1 base, in that order; junction bases with no gene match: 14. The CDR3 extends over 18 amino acids. Germline CDR1 is SEHNR and CDR2 is FQNEAQ (reference sequence). The CDR3 coding sequence is TGTGCCAGCAGCCTGGACAGGTCCGCTTTGGCGTCTGGAAACACCATATATTTT. It is translated as CASSLDRSALASGNTIYF.

This clone was counted a single time. The chain employs TRBV28 and TRBJ1-2; TRBD1 is a possible D gene (5 bases). In germline, CDR1 is MDHEN, CDR2 SYDVKM. The CDR3 totals 14 residues. Trimming removed 3 bases from V and 7 bases from J, with 15 bases in between. Here the CDR3 reads CASSFPGPPGGYTF. DNA for the CDR3: TGTGCCAGCAGTTTCCCAGGGCCACCGGGTGGCTACACCTTC.

This clone was recorded a few times. A junction boundary mismatches the germline segment, possibly from a read error. The chain links TRBV5-1 to TRBJ1-2; D remains ambiguous. The CDR3 has 14 amino acids. CDR1 and CDR2 from the germline V gene are SGHRS and YFSETQ. CDR3 loop: CASTLAADRYGYTF. As DNA, the CDR3 is TGCGCCAGCACCTTGGCCGCGGATCGCTATGGCTACACCTTC.

The chain links TRBV19 to TRBJ1-2, with D uncertain. The V end lost 3 bases, the J end lost 6 bases, and 11 bases lay between the germline ends. This CDR3 spans 13 amino acids. Looked up from germline, CDR1 is LNHDA and CDR2 is SQIVND (reference sequence). This CDR3 reads CASSIRRGNGYTF. CDR3 nucleotides: TGTGCCAGTAGTATCCGGCGGGGTAATGGCTACACCTTC.

The genes are TRBV5-1 and TRBJ2-3, with D possibly TRBD1 on 5 matching bases. This CDR3 contains 16 residues. Germline V gene sequence: CDR1 SGHRS, CDR2 YFSETQ. V was shortened by 0 bases and J by 0 bases, with 11 bases between the two germline ends. CDR3 in amino acids: CASSLEGAFSTDTQYF. DNA of the CDR3: TGCGCCAGCAGCTTGGAAGGGGCGTTCAGCACAGATACGCAGTATTTT.

The V call is TRBV11-2, the J call TRBJ2-1; 9 positions match TRBD1. J lost 7 bases, V lost 5 bases, and 6 bases had no gene match. This CDR3 has 14 amino acids. The germline gives CDR1 SGHAT, CDR2 FQNNGV. The CDR3 reads CASSGTTGGNEQFF. CDR3 DNA sequence: TGTGCCAGCAGCGGAACGACAGGGGGTAATGAGCAGTTCTTC.

The chain has TRBV2 and TRBJ2-7; TRBD1 matches 10 bases. The CDR3 contains 17 residues. V was clipped by 2 bases and J by 2 bases; unmatched bases: 9. Germline CDR1 SNHLY, CDR2 FYNNEI. The chain's CDR3 is CASSEPGQGIGAYEQYF. CDR3 nucleotide sequence: TGTGCCAGCAGTGAACCGGGACAGGGGATCGGCGCCTACGAGCAGTACTTC.

The chain has TRBV15 and TRBJ2-6; 7 nucleotides line up with TRBD1. The trim removed 5 bases at V and 1 base at J, leaving 17 bases unmatched. The CDR3 is made up of 20 amino acids. Germline V CDR1 and CDR2: LNHNV, YYDKDF (reference sequence). The CDR3 region is CATSGGNFWTGLSGANVLTF. In nucleotides, the CDR3 is TGTGCCACCAGCGGAGGAAACTTCTGGACAGGACTTTCTGGGGCCAACGTCCTGACTTTC.

The chain carries TRBV13 and TRBJ2-7; no definite D call. This CDR3 is 13 amino acids long. The V end lost 5 bases, the J end lost 2 bases, and 10 bases lay between the germline ends. Germline V gene data show CDR1 as PRHDT and CDR2 as FYEKMQ (reference sequence). CDR3 sequence (DNA): TGTGCCAGCAGCCCTTACGAGGCCTACGAGCAGTACTTC. Translation gives CASSPYEAYEQYF.

The chain joins TRBV19 to TRBJ1-2; unclear D gene. The ends were cut back, 2 bases at V and 3 bases at J, with 7 bases in the middle. The germline CDR1 and CDR2 sequences are LNHDA and SQIVND (reference sequence). The CDR3 is 13 residues long. The CDR3 DNA reads as TGTGCCAGTAGTATAAACGGGGACTATGGCTACACCTTC. Protein product: CASSINGDYGYTF.

This clone came up a few times. The chain is built from TRBV10-3 and TRBJ1-4; no definite D call. From germline, CDR1 is ENHRY and CDR2 SYGVKD. The V end was cut by 5 bases, the J end by 3 bases, with 4 bases between. CDR3 length equals 12 residues. The CDR3 sequence is CAISSSNEKLFF. Written as DNA, the CDR3 is TGTGCCATCAGTTCGTCTAATGAAAAACTGTTTTTT.

The J gene is TRBJ2-5, the V gene TRBV28; 7 nucleotides align to TRBD1. The junction had 7 bases not matched to a gene; V was cut back by 5 bases and J by 4 bases. The CDR3 length is 14 residues. CDR1 and CDR2 (germline): MDHEN, SYDVKM. In nucleotides, the CDR3 is TGTGCCAGCAGTCAAAACAGGGGAACAGAGACCCAGTACTTC. Encoded protein: CASSQNRGTETQYF.

The rearrangement links TRBV19 to TRBJ2-7; 12 positions match TRBD1. Germline V lookup: CDR1 LNHDA, CDR2 SQIVND (reference sequence). The CDR3 extends over 14 amino acids. V dropped 6 bases and J dropped 6; count of bases not matched to a gene: 6. The CDR3 loop is CASSPGQGAAEQYF. In nucleotides, the CDR3 is TGTGCCAGTAGCCCGGGACAGGGGGCGGCCGAGCAGTACTTC.

The V and J genes are TRBV5-1 and TRBJ1-4; 8 positions match TRBD1. This CDR3 spans 14 amino acids. The germline V gene encodes CDR1 SGHRS and CDR2 YFSETQ. J was trimmed by 7 bases and V by 2 bases; bases with no gene match: 4. DNA of the CDR3: TGCGCCAGCAGCTTACAGGGGGGGACTGAAAAACTGTTTTTT. This translates into CASSLQGGTEKLFF. The whole variable domain, filled in from reference TRBV5-1 and TRBJ1-4, reads KAGVTQTPRYLIKTRGQQVTLSCSPISGHRSVSWYQQTPGQGLQFLFEYFSETQRNKGNFPGRFSGRQFSNSRSEMNVSTLELGDSALYLCASSLQGGTEKLFFGSGTQLSVL.